This T cell receptor (beta chain) was captured in a study of T cells in localized non-small cell lung cancer (dated by TCRdb to about 2020). Study-level background: T cell repertoires of some 240 early-stage NSCLC patients were analyzed, with tumors being compared against uninvolved tumor-adjacent lungs. All 236 NSCLC patients in the cohort were treatment-naive and had localized lung tumors that were resected. The mean age of the NSCLC patients was around 65 years, with 120 to 150 men and 110 or so women.

The cysteine opens and the phenylalanine closes a CDR3 of 14 amino acids. The DNA shown is the 42-base CDR3, in frame from base 1. CDR1 MNHNS and CDR2 SASEGT were looked up in the germline V gene. V sheds 5 bases and J sheds 7 bases, leaving 12 bases between their ends. In regard to this clone: Its antigen is currently not known. Within one base of it there is no much larger clone, and no base qualities were kept.

General conclusions and limits of the study: Higher T cell density in blood was associated with longer overall survival, whereas higher clonality in adjacent lung was associated with shorter survival. Multi-region tumor sequencing was not performed, so intratumor heterogeneity could not be excluded. Because the study design was exploratory, TCR variables were selected using unadjusted p-values without false-discovery rate correction. A median of around 57 of the top 100 tumor clones were detected in paired uninvolved adjacent lung, and 28 of these tumor clones were also found among the top 100 clones of the paired uninvolved adjacent lung. Uninvolved tumor-adjacent lung showed the highest T cell clonality, higher than tumor, which suggests more focused antigenic responses in the uninvolved tumor-adjacent lung.

At diagnosis, tumor, uninvolved tumor-adjacent lung and peripheral blood were collected and then preserved as a mix of FFPE and fresh-frozen material. Blood samples were analyzed as peripheral blood mononuclear cells for TCR repertoire profiling. The immunoSEQ Assay was used to sequence TCR beta CDR3 regions from DNA. On the study's bioinformatics: To compute T cell density, TCR beta template counts were normalized to usable DNA, which was estimated by amplifying housekeeping genes. The preseqR package was used to estimate richness by extrapolating to 400,000 templates for PBMC samples and to 120,000 templates for tissue samples. Clonality was calculated as one minus Pielou's evenness. Tissue-enriched TCRs were identified by differential abundance testing using productive amino-acid clonotypes, minimum total count 5 and alpha 0.1. Repertoire overlap between compartments was quantified with the Jaccard Index and Morisita Overlap Index. TCR beta CDR3s were clustered by GLIPH together with public tetramer-defined viral CDR3s, and at least three viral sequences plus V-gene enrichment were required for viral motifs. TCRdb re-hosts the immuneACCESS table, in-frame sequences only. Its copies lack some clones; in the studies checked, an unresolved V gene accounts for under half of them, and the cause for the rest is not known. Clone size and V and J calls were adopted from that table, with D and trimming inferred from the DNA. In all, the sample holds some 11,000 clones, and around four fifths of those were seen once. The ten largest clones represent roughly 20% of the sample.

The TCR originated in a female donor of 60 years or more with stage II lung adenocarcinoma. The specimen was peripheral blood mononuclear cells, collected before any cancer treatment. The chain is made from TRBV6-1 and TRBJ1-6; TRBD1 is perhaps the D gene, given 6 matching bases. The base sequence is TGTGCCAGCAGTTTTCAGGGGTCAAATTCACCCCTCCACTTT. Its amino acids are CASSFQGSNSPLHF.